The clone carrying this T cell receptor (beta chain) came up many times. As yet, its antigen is unknown. This specimen comes from a study of identical twins. TCRdb passed the 5' RACE reads through MiXCR, listing each CDR3 protein once. The sample has about 150,000 distinct CDR3 sequences, 3.5% seen once; the top ten hold around 8.1%. CDR1 and CDR2 (germline): SGHRS, YFSETQ. V lost 4 bases and J 1 base, leaving 8 bases between the germline ends. This CDR3 is 13 amino acids long. Findings and limits, study-wide: Researchers caution that invariant MAIT and iNKT cells could partly confound zero-insertion analyses. Compared with unrelated sharing, twin-shared out-of-frame alpha sequences had more low-probability sequences.

The source is a man aged 18 to 29 in good health. Sequencing was done on a sample of memory T cells sorted from blood. The V and J genes are TRBV5-1 and TRBJ1-1; no reliable D call. CDR3 bases: TGCGCCAGCAGCGTACGGGAGAACACTGAAGCTTTCTTT. It is translated as CASSVRENTEAFF. Together with reference TRBV5-1 and TRBJ1-1, the CDR3 gives the full variable domain: KAGVTQTPRYLIKTRGQQVTLSCSPISGHRSVSWYQQTPGQGLQFLFEYFSETQRNKGNFPGRFSGRQFSNSRSEMNVSTLELGDSALYLCASSVRENTEAFFGQGTRLTVV.